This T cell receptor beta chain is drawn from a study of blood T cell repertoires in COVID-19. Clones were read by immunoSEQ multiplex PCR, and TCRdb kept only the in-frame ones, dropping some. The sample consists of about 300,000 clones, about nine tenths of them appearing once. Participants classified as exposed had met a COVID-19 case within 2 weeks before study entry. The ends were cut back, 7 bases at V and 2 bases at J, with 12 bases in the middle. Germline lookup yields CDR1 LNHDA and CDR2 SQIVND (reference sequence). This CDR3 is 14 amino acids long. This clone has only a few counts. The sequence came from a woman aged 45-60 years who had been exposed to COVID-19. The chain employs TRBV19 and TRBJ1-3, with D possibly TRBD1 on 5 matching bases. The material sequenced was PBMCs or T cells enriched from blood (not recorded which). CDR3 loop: CASKKAGTGNTIYF. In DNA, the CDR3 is TGTGCCAGTAAGAAGGCAGGGACTGGAAACACCATATATTTT.